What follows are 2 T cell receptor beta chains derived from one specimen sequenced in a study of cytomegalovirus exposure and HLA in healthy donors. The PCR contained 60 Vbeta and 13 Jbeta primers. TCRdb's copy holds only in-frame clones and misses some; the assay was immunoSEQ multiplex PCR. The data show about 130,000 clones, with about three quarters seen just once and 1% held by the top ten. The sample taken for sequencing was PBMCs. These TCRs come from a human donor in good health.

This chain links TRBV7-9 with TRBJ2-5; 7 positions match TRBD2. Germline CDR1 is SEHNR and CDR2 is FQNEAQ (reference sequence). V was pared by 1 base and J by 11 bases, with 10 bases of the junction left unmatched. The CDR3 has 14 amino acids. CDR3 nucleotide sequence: TGTGCCAGCAGCTTAGGGTCGTCGGGCGGGAGACAGTACTTC. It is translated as CASSLGSSGGRQYF.

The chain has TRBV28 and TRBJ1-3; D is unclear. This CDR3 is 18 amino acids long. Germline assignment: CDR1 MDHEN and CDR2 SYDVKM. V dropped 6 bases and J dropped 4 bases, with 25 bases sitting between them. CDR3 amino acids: CASRSAKDGYFSGNTIYF. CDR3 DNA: TGTGCCAGCAGATCGGCCAAAGACGGGTACTTTTCCGGAAACACCATATATTTT.